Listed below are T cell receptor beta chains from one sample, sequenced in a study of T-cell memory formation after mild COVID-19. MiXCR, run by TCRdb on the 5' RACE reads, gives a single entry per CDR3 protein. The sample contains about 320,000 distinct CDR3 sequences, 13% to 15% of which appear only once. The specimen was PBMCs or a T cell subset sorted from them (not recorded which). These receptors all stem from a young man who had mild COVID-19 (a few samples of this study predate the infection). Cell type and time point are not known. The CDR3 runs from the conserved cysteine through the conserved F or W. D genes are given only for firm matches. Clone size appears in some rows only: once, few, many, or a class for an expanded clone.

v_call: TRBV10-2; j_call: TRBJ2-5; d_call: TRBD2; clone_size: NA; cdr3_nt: TGCGCCACCGGGACTAGCGGGGGGCAAGAGACCCAGTACTTC; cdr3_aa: CATGTSGGQETQYF
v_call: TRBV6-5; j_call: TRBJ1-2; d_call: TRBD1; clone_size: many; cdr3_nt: TGTGCCAGCAGTTTAAGACCCACAGGGGGCGATGGCTACACCTTC; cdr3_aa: CASSLRPTGGDGYTF
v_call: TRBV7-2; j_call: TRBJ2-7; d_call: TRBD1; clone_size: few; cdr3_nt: TGTGCCAGCAGCTCTAACCGGGACAGCTACGAGCAGTACTTC; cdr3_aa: CASSSNRDSYEQYF
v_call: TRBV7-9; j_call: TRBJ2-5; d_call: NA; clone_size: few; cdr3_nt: TGTGCCAGCAGCTTATATGCCCTGCAAGAGACCCAGTACTTC; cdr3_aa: CASSLYALQETQYF
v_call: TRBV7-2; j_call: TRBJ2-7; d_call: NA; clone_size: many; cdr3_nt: TGTGCCAGCAGCTCCCGCTCCAGGGGCCCCTACGAGCAGTACTTC; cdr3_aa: CASSSRSRGPYEQYF
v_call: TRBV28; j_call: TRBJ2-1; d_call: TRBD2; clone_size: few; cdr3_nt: TGTGCCAGCAGGGACCGGACTAGCGGGACCCTTTGGCAGTTCTTC; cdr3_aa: CASRDRTSGTLWQFF
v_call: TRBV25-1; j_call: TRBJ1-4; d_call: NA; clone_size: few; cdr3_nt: TGTGCCAGCAGAGATGCAACTAATGAAAAACTGTTTTTT; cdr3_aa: CASRDATNEKLFF
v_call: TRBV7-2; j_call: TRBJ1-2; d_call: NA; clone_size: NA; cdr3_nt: TGTGCCAGCAGAGGTGGGGGGCCTCCGTCGAGGACCTTC; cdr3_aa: CASRGGGPPSRTF
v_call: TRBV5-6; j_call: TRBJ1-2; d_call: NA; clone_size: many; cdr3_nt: TGTGCCAGCAGCTTGGGACAAGGAGGTGGCTACACCTTC; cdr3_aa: CASSLGQGGGYTF
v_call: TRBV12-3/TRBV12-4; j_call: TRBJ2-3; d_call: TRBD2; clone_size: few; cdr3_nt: TGTGCCAGCAGCTCCTATAGCGGGGTTTTCACAGATACGCAGTATTTT; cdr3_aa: CASSSYSGVFTDTQYF
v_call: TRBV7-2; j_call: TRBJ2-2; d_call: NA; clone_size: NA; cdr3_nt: TGTGCCAGCAGCGCTCGGGTCACCGGGGAGCTGTTTTTT; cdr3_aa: CASSARVTGELFF
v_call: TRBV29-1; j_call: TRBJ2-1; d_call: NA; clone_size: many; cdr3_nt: TGCAGCGTTGCAGTGGCCATCGGCAATGAGCAGTTCTTC; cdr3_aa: CSVAVAIGNEQFF